This TCR beta chain was recovered during a study of blood T cell repertoires in COVID-19. On the study more broadly: COVID-19 samples collected from the United States, Italy and Spain covered acute and convalescent phases. PBMCs, B-cell-depleted T cells, or T cells were the source of the cDNA or gDNA that made up the material.

The CDR3 covers 16 residues. V shed 5 bases and J shed 0 bases, with 17 bases lying between them. The V gene's germline CDR1 is LNHDA and CDR2 SQIVND (reference sequence). Assay: immunoSEQ multiplex PCR; the TCRdb copy retains only in-frame clones and omits some. The sample lists some 16,000 clones; 70% to 90% were seen once. V and J are TRBV19 and TRBJ2-7; weak D call: TRBD2 (7 bases). The TCR comes from a man older than 75 with acute or convalescent COVID-19. Specimen: peripheral blood. CDR3 residues: CASSLLRGASSYEQYF. DNA of the CDR3: TGTGCCAGTAGTCTACTTCGGGGGGCGAGCTCCTACGAGCAGTACTTC.